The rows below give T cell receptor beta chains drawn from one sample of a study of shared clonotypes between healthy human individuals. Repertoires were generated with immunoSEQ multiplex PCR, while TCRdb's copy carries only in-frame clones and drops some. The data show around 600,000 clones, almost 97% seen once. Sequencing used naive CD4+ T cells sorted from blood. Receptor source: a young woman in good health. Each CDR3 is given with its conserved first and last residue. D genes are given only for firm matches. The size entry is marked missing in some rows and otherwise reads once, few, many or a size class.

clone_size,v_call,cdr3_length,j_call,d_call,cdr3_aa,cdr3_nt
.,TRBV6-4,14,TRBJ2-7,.,CASRTPRRDYEQYF,TGTGCCAGCAGGACCCCGAGGCGAGACTACGAGCAGTACTTC
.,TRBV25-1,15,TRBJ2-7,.,CASSASGPKSYEQYF,TGTGCCAGCAGTGCCTCTGGACCGAAATCCTACGAGCAGTACTTC
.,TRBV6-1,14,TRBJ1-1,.,CASRKTRVNTEAFF,TGTGCCAGCAGAAAGACCAGGGTGAACACTGAAGCTTTCTTT
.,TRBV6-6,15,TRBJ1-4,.,CASSLGAGVGEKLFF,TGTGCCAGCAGTCTGGGGGCCGGAGTTGGTGAAAAACTGTTTTTT
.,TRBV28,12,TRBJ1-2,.,CASSPLNYGYTF,TGTGCCAGCAGTCCCTTAAACTATGGCTACACCTTC
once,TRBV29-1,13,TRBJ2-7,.,CSVAGGRDAEQYF,TGCAGCGTGGCAGGGGGGAGGGACGCCGAGCAGTACTTC
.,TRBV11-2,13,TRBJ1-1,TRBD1,CASSLEDRGWAFF,TGTGCCAGCAGCTTAGAAGACAGGGGATGGGCTTTCTTT
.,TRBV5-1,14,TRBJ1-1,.,CASSFRGSDTEAFF,TGCGCCAGCAGCTTTAGGGGCTCGGACACTGAAGCTTTCTTT
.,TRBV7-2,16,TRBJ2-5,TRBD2,CASSLRTSGISETQYF,TGTGCCAGCAGCTTAAGGACTAGCGGGATCTCCGAGACCCAGTACTTC
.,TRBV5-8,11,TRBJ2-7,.,CASSSGVEQYF,TGTGCCAGCAGTTCAGGGGTCGAGCAGTACTTC
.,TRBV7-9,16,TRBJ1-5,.,CASSPSGGRDNQPQHF,TGTGCCAGCAGCCCCTCGGGGGGACGCGACAATCAGCCCCAGCATTTT
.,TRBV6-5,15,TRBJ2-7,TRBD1,CASSTLRDSTYEQYF,TGTGCCAGCAGTACACTCCGGGACAGCACCTACGAGCAGTACTTC
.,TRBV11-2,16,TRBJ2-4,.,CASSLGIQLAKNIQYF,TGTGCCAGCAGCTTAGGAATCCAGCTAGCCAAAAACATTCAGTACTTC
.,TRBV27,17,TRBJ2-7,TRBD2,CASRKWGNIAGVSEQYF,TGTGCCAGCAGAAAATGGGGTAATATAGCGGGAGTCAGCGAGCAGTACTTC
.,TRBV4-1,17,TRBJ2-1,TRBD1,CASSREQGPGFHNEQFF,TGCGCCAGCAGCCGGGAACAGGGGCCCGGGTTCCACAATGAGCAGTTCTTC
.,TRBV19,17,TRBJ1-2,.,CASSIDPRIRGSDGYTF,TGTGCCAGTAGTATAGATCCGCGGATTAGGGGGAGTGATGGCTACACCTTC
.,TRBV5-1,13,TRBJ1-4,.,CASSDRGTEKLFF,TGCGCCAGCAGCGACCGGGGGACTGAAAAACTGTTTTTT
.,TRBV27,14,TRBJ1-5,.,CASSFRQNHQPQHF,TGTGCCAGCAGTTTCAGACAGAACCATCAGCCCCAGCATTTT
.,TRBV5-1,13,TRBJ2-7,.,CASSLSSDYEQYF,TGCGCCAGCAGCTTGTCTAGCGACTACGAGCAGTACTTC
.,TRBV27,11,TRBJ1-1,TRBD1,CASRGTGRAFF,TGTGCCAGCAGGGGGACAGGAAGAGCTTTCTTT
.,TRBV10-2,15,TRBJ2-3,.,CASSDSGVSTDTQYF,TGCGCCAGCAGTGATTCAGGGGTGAGCACAGATACGCAGTATTTT
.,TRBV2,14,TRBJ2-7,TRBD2,CASSVSSGRYEQYF,TGTGCCAGCAGTGTGTCTAGCGGGAGATACGAGCAGTACTTC
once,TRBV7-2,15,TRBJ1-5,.,CASSLERGVTQPQHF,TGTGCCAGCAGCTTAGAAAGAGGGGTGACTCAGCCCCAGCATTTT
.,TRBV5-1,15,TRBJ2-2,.,CASSLGPGHDGELFF,TGCGCCAGCAGCTTGGGACCAGGTCATGACGGGGAGCTGTTTTTT
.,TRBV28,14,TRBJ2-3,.,CASSQGPLIDTQYF,TGTGCCAGCAGTCAGGGGCCCCTAATAGATACGCAGTATTTT
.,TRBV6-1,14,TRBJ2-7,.,CASSEPGSAYEQYF,TGTGCCAGCAGTGAACCAGGATCCGCCTACGAGCAGTACTTC
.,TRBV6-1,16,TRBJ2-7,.,CASSDYGGANDYEQYF,TGTGCCAGCAGTGACTATGGCGGAGCCAACGACTACGAGCAGTACTTC
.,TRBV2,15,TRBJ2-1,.,CASSTSAYPYNEQFF,TGTGCCAGCAGTACCTCGGCGTACCCATACAATGAGCAGTTCTTC
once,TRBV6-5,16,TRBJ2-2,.,CASSSGSEPNTGELFF,TGTGCCAGCAGTTCCGGGAGCGAGCCAAACACCGGGGAGCTGTTTTTT
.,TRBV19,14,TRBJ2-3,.,CASRVQLFTDTQYF,TGTGCCAGTAGAGTGCAATTATTCACAGATACGCAGTATTTT
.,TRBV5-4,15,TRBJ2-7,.,CASSPSGRMTYEQYF,TGTGCCAGCAGCCCTTCAGGACGTATGACCTACGAGCAGTACTTC
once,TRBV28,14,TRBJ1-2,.,CASSLWDSNYGYTF,TGTGCCAGCAGTTTATGGGACAGCAACTATGGCTACACCTTC
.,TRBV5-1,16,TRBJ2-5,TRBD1,CASSLPLTGLQETQYF,TGCGCCAGCAGCTTGCCGTTGACAGGGCTCCAAGAGACCCAGTACTTC
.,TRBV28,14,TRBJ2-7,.,CASSLEGSPYEQYF,TGTGCCAGCAGTTTAGAGGGTTCACCCTACGAGCAGTACTTC
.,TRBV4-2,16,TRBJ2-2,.,CASSQEDSGNTGELFF,TGTGCCAGCAGCCAAGAGGATAGCGGGAACACCGGGGAGCTGTTTTTT
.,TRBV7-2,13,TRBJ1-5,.,CASSKQENQPQHF,TGTGCCAGCAGCAAACAGGAGAATCAGCCCCAGCATTTT
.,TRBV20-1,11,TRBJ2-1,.,CSAGPRDRPFF,TGCAGTGCTGGTCCGCGGGACAGACCGTTCTTC
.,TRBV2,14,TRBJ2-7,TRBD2,CASRPGLAGERSCF,TGTGCCAGCAGACCGGGACTAGCGGGAGAAAGGTCGTGCTTC
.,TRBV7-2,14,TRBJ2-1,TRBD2,CASSIAGLANEQFF,TGTGCCAGCAGCATCGCGGGACTAGCCAATGAGCAGTTCTTC
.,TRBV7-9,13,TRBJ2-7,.,CASSLDPPYEQYF,TGTGCCAGCAGCTTAGACCCGCCTTACGAGCAGTACTTC
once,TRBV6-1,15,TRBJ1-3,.,CASKVLGSDGNTIYF,TGTGCCAGCAAGGTATTAGGGTCGGATGGAAACACCATATATTTT
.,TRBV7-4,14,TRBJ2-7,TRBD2,CASSLSGRAPEQYF,TGTGCCAGCAGCTTAAGCGGGAGGGCCCCCGAGCAGTACTTC
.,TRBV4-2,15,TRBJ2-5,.,CASSQDGAAVETQYF,TGTGCCAGCAGCCAAGATGGGGCCGCGGTAGAGACCCAGTACTTC
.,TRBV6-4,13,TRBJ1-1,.,CASSYRQLTEAFF,TGTGCCAGCAGTTATCGACAACTCACTGAAGCTTTCTTT
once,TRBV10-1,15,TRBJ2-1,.,CASSRQAGSYNEQFF,TGCGCCAGCAGTCGACAGGCGGGCTCCTACAATGAGCAGTTCTTC
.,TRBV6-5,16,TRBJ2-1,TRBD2,CASSSYSGMRYNEQFF,TGTGCCAGCAGTTCCTATAGCGGGATGAGGTACAATGAGCAGTTCTTC
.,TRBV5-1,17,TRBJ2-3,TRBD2,CASSDPGLAASTDTQYF,TGCGCCAGCAGCGATCCCGGACTAGCGGCTAGCACAGATACGCAGTATTTT
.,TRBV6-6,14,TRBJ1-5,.,CASRTSGVHQPQHF,TGTGCCAGCAGGACGTCCGGCGTTCATCAGCCCCAGCATTTT
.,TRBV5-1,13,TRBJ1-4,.,CASSLIGNEKLFF,TGCGCCAGCAGCTTGATCGGGAATGAAAAACTGTTTTTT
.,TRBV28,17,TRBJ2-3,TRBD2,CASSQPGLAVYGDTQYF,TGTGCCAGCAGTCAACCGGGACTAGCGGTTTACGGAGATACGCAGTATTTT
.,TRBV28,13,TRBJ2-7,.,CASSFLHSYEQYF,TGTGCCAGCAGTTTTTTACACTCCTACGAGCAGTACTTC
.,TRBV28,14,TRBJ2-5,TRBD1,CASSLGQVQETQYF,TGTGCCAGCAGTTTAGGACAGGTCCAAGAGACCCAGTACTTC
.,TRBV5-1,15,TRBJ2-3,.,CASSLSLPSTDTQYF,TGCGCCAGCAGCTTGAGTCTACCTAGCACAGATACGCAGTATTTT
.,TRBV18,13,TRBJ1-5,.,CASSPSSNQPQHF,TGTGCCAGCTCACCGAGTAGCAATCAGCCCCAGCATTTT
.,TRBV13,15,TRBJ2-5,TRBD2,CASRTSGRSLETQYF,TGTGCCAGCAGAACCAGCGGGAGGTCGTTAGAGACCCAGTACTTC